This TCR beta chain is from a study of human T cells and chemical hapten exposure (dated by TCRdb to the early 2020s). Background on the whole study: For sensitization, 2% DPC in acetone was applied to a 2 cm by 2 cm area of upper inner arm skin. Throughout the approximately 25-week study period, patients were also given weekly therapeutic DPC doses on the scalp. Patch testing was performed on the upper back with Finn chambers containing 0.01% DPC, and the patch tests were scored after 6 days according to International Contact Dermatitis Research Group standards. The patient cohort, mostly female, included alopecia areata with under or over 50% scalp involvement, alopecia totalis and alopecia universalis. Libraries were pooled for sequencing, and per-sample TCR yields varied mainly because of small differences in library volumes within the pool. Peripheral blood TCR repertoire changes were tracked in vivo in alopecia patients during primary and secondary sensitization to the hapten diphenylcyclopropenone (DPC). Patient blood was sampled pre-sensitization (week 0) and at 2, 6 and about 24 weeks after DPC sensitization. For TCR sequencing, blood came from 25 to 35 alopecia patients at anywhere from one to four time points (pre-sensitization, 2, 6 and 24 weeks).

Library construction relied on RACE. Instrument on record: NextSeq 500. During library preparation, unique molecular identifiers were attached to individual cDNA molecules so that TCRs could be counted quantitatively and reproducibly. For every blood RNA sample, sequencing covered both the TCR alpha and TCR beta chains. Concerning the study's data processing: Samples had a median of roughly 91,000 TCRs, with a range from roughly 20,000 to 690,600. The Decombinator software suite was used to annotate V, J and CDR3 in the TCR reads. Every sample was subsampled to the same number of TCRs (28,000) for the PS versus PT1 abundance plots. TCRs were defined as expanded if absent before sensitization and observed at least eight times at the 2-week time point. TCRdb's own reprocessing of the public reads used fastp at Q25 and MiXCR and kept productive beta chains. Rows are combined by CDR3 protein, so each entry shows the most common genes and DNA. The V and J calls and clone size are TCRdb's, not the authors'. The sample records around 42,000 distinct CDR3 sequences, less than 4% of which are singletons. The top ten hold less than 8.5% of the sample.

Study-wide conclusions, independent of this receptor: Expanded TCRs formed significantly more large CDR3 similarity clusters than pre-sensitization or healthy control sets, consistent with antigen-driven responses. The number of TCRs above 1 in 1000 frequency did not change with DPC sensitization; there was no evidence of global repertoire structure alterations. After repeated subsampling, changes were observed in the strength of the expansion versus patch-test correlation and in the threshold at which the correlation became significant. Patch test score was positively correlated with the number of PT1 expanded TCRs, with significance at thresholds 8, 16 and 32 but not at 4. Alopecia, a presumed autoimmune disease, was present in all patients, so the immune response of the patients might differ from that of healthy individuals.

Sample time point, as interpreted from the label and publication: patch test 2, 6 weeks after DPC sensitization. The treatment or condition label corresponds to: therapeutic diphenylcyclopropenone sensitization with weekly scalp DPC. At every patch-test visit, the blood draw took place before the patch test was put on. To be eligible, patients had to be aged 18 to 70, diagnosed with alopecia and judged suitable for DPC therapy, while pregnant patients were excluded. Total RNA was extracted from unfractionated whole blood collected in Tempus Blood RNA tubes. This clonotype appeared many times. Its antigen remains unidentified. Base-call qualities are not available, and no considerably larger clone is one nucleotide away. The CDR3 starts with the cysteine, ends with the phenylalanine, and has 12 residues. The read is trimmed to its CDR3 DNA, 36 bases read in frame from base 1.

The sequence came from a man aged 35 to 55 with alopecia areata. Some clones in this sample may be carry-over from other donors' samples. Recombination connected TRBV21-1 to TRBJ1-1. TRBV21-1 is labeled a pseudogene. This specimen consisted of whole blood, obtained in connection with sensitization to the hapten diphenylcyclopropenone (DPC). The CDR3 loop reads CASRPPKARAFF. DNA sequence: TGTGCCAGCAGGCCTCCAAAAGCTAGGGCTTTCTTT.